The clone carrying this TCR beta chain was seen many times. This may be a read error: a much more frequent sequence differs by one nucleotide. The data derive from a study of read filtering for tumor transcriptome and immune sequencing. Germline V gene data show CDR1 as SGHAT and CDR2 as FQNNGV. V lost 3 bases to trimming and J lost 6 bases, with 9 bases between them. The length of the CDR3 is 13 residues. The library was built from roughly 400 ng RNA with molecular barcoded adaptors for alpha/delta and beta/gamma chains. A single record per CDR3 protein comes from TCRdb applying MiXCR to the reads. The table lists more than 45,000 distinct CDR3 sequences, 9% to 15% of them singletons.

The V gene is TRBV11-2, the J gene TRBJ2-1; the D is unclear. The TCR was taken from a donor at least 40 years old with multiple myeloma. The sample comprised a population of CD138-negative cells sorted from bone marrow. This chain's CDR3 is CASSFTLSNEQFF. The CDR3 DNA is TGTGCCAGCAGCTTTACCCTTAGCAATGAGCAGTTCTTC.